Sequencing of this TCR beta chain was carried out in a study of blood T cell repertoires in COVID-19 (dated by TCRdb to the early 2020s). Broadly, across the study: Samples from collaborators originated in the United States, Italy and Spain and spanned both the acute and convalescent phases of COVID-19. The prospective study material was composed of cDNA or gDNA derived from T cells, B-cell-depleted T cells, or PBMCs. Subjects who had been exposed to COVID-19, were actively infected with it, or had recovered from it provided the deeply sampled blood TCRbeta repertoires that made up the dataset. The repertoires were released in a freely available public database meant as a resource for research on the immune response to SARS-CoV-2. The samples were drawn from the first 160 participants of the ongoing ImmuneRACE study and from over a thousand subjects provided by 6 global collaborators. Sample metadata almost always included a de-identified subject ID, COVID-19 status, age in years and sex. Where HLA class I and class II types were available, the types were taken from metadata supplied by the sample provider, not from assay-based typing. What the authors observed across the whole study: The amount of clinical and demographic metadata varied by source and participant and was provided uncurated.

TCRbeta CDR3 regions were amplified from genomic DNA by means of the immunoSEQ Assay, a bias-controlled multiplex PCR. The original methods were these. The number of nucleated cells in each sample was estimated from the amplification of reference gene primers within the assay. Sequence reads were collapsed and filtered to measure the absolute abundance of every unique TCRbeta CDR3 rearrangement. For each sample, productive Simpson clonality was calculated as the square root of Simpson's diversity index over productive rearrangements. Sourced from immuneACCESS, this table was stored by TCRdb with only in-frame sequences that have V and J called. A share of the clones is absent; for the studies checked, an unresolved V gene accounts for under half, and the remainder has no known explanation. The V and J calls and clone size are taken from that table; D and trimming were inferred from the DNA. Here the sample has tens of thousands of clones; 70% to 90% occur a single time. Jointly, the top ten make up about a fifth of the sample.

For this chain, trimming is 3 bases at the V end and 3 bases at the J end, and the number of junction bases without a gene match is 5. From the germline V gene (reference sequence), CDR1 is SGHAT and CDR2 is FQDESV. Measured from the cysteine to the phenylalanine, the CDR3 is 16 residues long. The sequence is cut down to CDR3 DNA, 48 bases in frame from base 1. As for this clone: Its antigen specificity is not known. No much larger clonotype is one base removed from it; base qualities were not supplied.

Whole blood was collected in K2EDTA tubes by collaborating institutions according to the institutions' own protocols. For TCRbeta analysis, collaborator samples were shipped as frozen whole blood, as isolated PBMCs, or as DNA extracted from either sample type. The source is a woman at least 80 years old in a cohort sampled during active or convalescent COVID-19. The rearranged chain carries TRBV11-1 and TRBJ2-2; the central 9 bases match TRBD2. Sequenced: peripheral blood. The CDR3: CASSFIAGEHTGELFF. The DNA sequence is TGTGCCAGCAGCTTTATAGCGGGAGAGCACACCGGGGAGCTGTTTTTT.